A selection of T cell receptor beta chains follows, all from one sample in a study of T cells in Graves' hyperthyroidism and ophthalmopathy. One entry per CDR3 protein, called by TCRdb with MiXCR from the multiplex PCR reads. This table has hundreds of thousands of distinct CDR3 sequences, approximately 14% appearing once. The sequenced material came from blood. The source is a woman between 40 and 55 years old with Graves' ophthalmopathy. Each CDR3 is given with its conserved first and last residue. The order of the fields is V gene, D gene, J gene, clone size, CDR3 DNA, CDR3 protein. D genes are given only for firm matches. Where a row states a size, it is once, few, many or the class of an expanded clone; other rows omit it.

v_gene: TRBV28; d_gene: TRBD1; j_gene: TRBJ1-2; abundance: few; CDR3nt: TGTGCCAGCGTTAAGGGGGCGGCGTATGGCTACACCTTC; CDR3aa: CASVKGAAYGYTF
v_gene: TRBV20-1; d_gene: -; j_gene: TRBJ1-1; abundance: many; CDR3nt: TGCAGTGCTAGAGATTTTCGCACTGAAGCTTTCTTT; CDR3aa: CSARDFRTEAFF
v_gene: TRBV6-1; d_gene: TRBD1; j_gene: TRBJ1-1; abundance: -; CDR3nt: TGTGCCAGCAGAGACGGACAGGCTCTAAGTGAAGCTTTCTTT; CDR3aa: CASRDGQALSEAFF
v_gene: TRBV28; d_gene: TRBD2; j_gene: TRBJ2-1; abundance: -; CDR3nt: TGTGCCAGCAGATCAGGGAGCGGGAGGGCCCATGAGCAGTTCTTC; CDR3aa: CASRSGSGRAHEQFF
v_gene: TRBV9; d_gene: -; j_gene: TRBJ2-5; abundance: many; CDR3nt: TGTGCCAGCAGCGTCGCCGGGATAGGGACCCAGTACTTC; CDR3aa: CASSVAGIGTQYF
v_gene: TRBV6-2/TRBV6-3; d_gene: TRBD2; j_gene: TRBJ2-7; abundance: -; CDR3nt: TGTGCCAGCAGTTACTCCGGGACTAGACGCTACGAGCAGTACTTC; CDR3aa: CASSYSGTRRYEQYF
v_gene: TRBV28; d_gene: -; j_gene: TRBJ2-7; abundance: many; CDR3nt: TGTGCCAGCAGTTTTTCAGGGTCCTACTCCTACGAGCAGTACTTC; CDR3aa: CASSFSGSYSYEQYF
v_gene: TRBV2; d_gene: TRBD2; j_gene: TRBJ2-7; abundance: many; CDR3nt: TGTGCCAGCACCCTAGCGGGAGACGAGCAGTACTTC; CDR3aa: CASTLAGDEQYF
v_gene: TRBV6-1; d_gene: TRBD1; j_gene: TRBJ2-7; abundance: many; CDR3nt: TGTGCCAGCAGTCCAGGGGGCGCGTCGGACGAGCAGTACTTC; CDR3aa: CASSPGGASDEQYF
v_gene: TRBV7-6; d_gene: TRBD2; j_gene: TRBJ2-2; abundance: many; CDR3nt: TGTGCCAGCACCATAGGGAGCGGGGGCACCGGGGAGCTGTTTTTT; CDR3aa: CASTIGSGGTGELFF
v_gene: TRBV7-8; d_gene: TRBD1; j_gene: TRBJ1-2; abundance: many; CDR3nt: TGTGCCAGCAGCTTAGGGGCAGGGGGTTCTGGCTACACCTTC; CDR3aa: CASSLGAGGSGYTF
v_gene: TRBV6-1; d_gene: TRBD2; j_gene: TRBJ2-3; abundance: -; CDR3nt: TGTGCCAGCCGCTGGACTAGCGGGAGCACAGATACGCAGTATTTT; CDR3aa: CASRWTSGSTDTQYF
v_gene: TRBV4-2; d_gene: TRBD2; j_gene: TRBJ2-7; abundance: few; CDR3nt: TGTGCCAGCAGCCAAGGTGGACTAGCGGGTCCGACCTACGAGCAGTACTTC; CDR3aa: CASSQGGLAGPTYEQYF
v_gene: TRBV7-2; d_gene: -; j_gene: TRBJ1-1; abundance: many; CDR3nt: TGTGCCAGCAGCTTAGCTGGGCAGGAGCTGAACACTGAAGCTTTCTTT; CDR3aa: CASSLAGQELNTEAFF
v_gene: TRBV27; d_gene: -; j_gene: TRBJ1-5; abundance: -; CDR3nt: TGTGCCAGCAGTCCATTCCGCACGGGCGGCCTTTTTGGTCAGCCCCAGCATTTT; CDR3aa: CASSPFRTGGLFGQPQHF
v_gene: TRBV7-3; d_gene: -; j_gene: TRBJ2-2; abundance: many; CDR3nt: TGTGCCAGCAGCGAACAACTTACCGGGGAGCTGTTTTTT; CDR3aa: CASSEQLTGELFF
v_gene: TRBV28; d_gene: TRBD1; j_gene: TRBJ2-2; abundance: -; CDR3nt: TGTGCCAGCGGACAGGCGGGCACCGGGGAGCTGTTTTTT; CDR3aa: CASGQAGTGELFF
v_gene: TRBV18; d_gene: -; j_gene: TRBJ2-2; abundance: many; CDR3nt: TGTGCCAGCTCACCGGAGAGCGGGCTGAACACCGGGGAGCTGTTTTTT; CDR3aa: CASSPESGLNTGELFF
v_gene: TRBV6-2/TRBV6-3; d_gene: TRBD1; j_gene: TRBJ2-4; abundance: few; CDR3nt: TGTGCCAGCAGCTTCAGGGGGAACATTCAGTACTTC; CDR3aa: CASSFRGNIQYF
v_gene: TRBV11-1; d_gene: TRBD2; j_gene: TRBJ2-5; abundance: many; CDR3nt: TGTGCCAGCAGCTTAGCGCTTCTAGCGGAACAAGAGACCCAGTACTTC; CDR3aa: CASSLALLAEQETQYF
v_gene: TRBV20-1; d_gene: -; j_gene: TRBJ1-1; abundance: few; CDR3nt: TGCAGTGCTAGAGATGGGGCCCCTATGAACACTGAAGCTTTCTTT; CDR3aa: CSARDGAPMNTEAFF
v_gene: TRBV2; d_gene: -; j_gene: TRBJ1-2; abundance: many; CDR3nt: TGTGCCAGCAGTGAACGGGCGGGTGGCTACACCTTC; CDR3aa: CASSERAGGYTF
v_gene: TRBV15; d_gene: -; j_gene: TRBJ1-5; abundance: many; CDR3nt: TGTGCCACCAGCGGACAATATAGCAATCAGCCCCAGCATTTT; CDR3aa: CATSGQYSNQPQHF
v_gene: TRBV7-9; d_gene: -; j_gene: TRBJ1-1; abundance: many; CDR3nt: TGTGCCAGCAGTTTATCCCGGGGCACTGAAGCTTTCTTT; CDR3aa: CASSLSRGTEAFF
v_gene: TRBV30; d_gene: TRBD1; j_gene: TRBJ1-1; abundance: -; CDR3nt: TGTGCCCGCGGACAGGGGAACGCTGAAGCTTTCTTT; CDR3aa: CARGQGNAEAFF
v_gene: TRBV7-2; d_gene: -; j_gene: TRBJ2-7; abundance: few; CDR3nt: TGTGCCAGCAGCCCTTCCCCGGGCTACTACCAGTACTTC; CDR3aa: CASSPSPGYYQYF
v_gene: TRBV6-1; d_gene: TRBD1; j_gene: TRBJ1-2; abundance: -; CDR3nt: TGTGCCAGCAGTGCTACCGGACAGGGGGCTACTGGCTACACCTTC; CDR3aa: CASSATGQGATGYTF
v_gene: TRBV12-3/TRBV12-4; d_gene: -; j_gene: TRBJ2-7; abundance: many; CDR3nt: TGTGCCAGCAGTCTAACCCGGGGGTCCTCCTACGAGCAGTACTTC; CDR3aa: CASSLTRGSSYEQYF
v_gene: TRBV20-1; d_gene: TRBD2; j_gene: TRBJ2-7; abundance: many; CDR3nt: TGCAGTGCTCTTAGCGGGTCCTCGTACGAGCAGTACTTC; CDR3aa: CSALSGSSYEQYF
v_gene: TRBV7-2; d_gene: -; j_gene: TRBJ1-5; abundance: -; CDR3nt: TGTGCCAGCACCATCCAAGGGGGTCAGCCCCAGCATTTT; CDR3aa: CASTIQGGQPQHF
v_gene: TRBV7-2; d_gene: TRBD2; j_gene: TRBJ2-7; abundance: many; CDR3nt: TGTGCCAGCAGCTACCCGACTAGCGCCTACTCCTACGAGCAGTACTTC; CDR3aa: CASSYPTSAYSYEQYF
v_gene: TRBV29-1; d_gene: TRBD2; j_gene: TRBJ2-5; abundance: many; CDR3nt: TGCAGCGTTGAAGCGGGGGAGGGCGAGACCCAGTACTTC; CDR3aa: CSVEAGEGETQYF
v_gene: TRBV25-1; d_gene: -; j_gene: TRBJ2-7; abundance: few; CDR3nt: TGTGCCAGCAGTCCCTCGGGAGCGGTCTACGAGCAGTACTTC; CDR3aa: CASSPSGAVYEQYF
v_gene: TRBV20-1; d_gene: -; j_gene: TRBJ2-5; abundance: many; CDR3nt: TGCAGTGCTAACGGTTACCAAGAGACCCAGTACTTC; CDR3aa: CSANGYQETQYF
v_gene: TRBV20-1; d_gene: -; j_gene: TRBJ2-5; abundance: many; CDR3nt: TGCAGTGCTATGGAGGGCCGTGGCCAAGAGACCCAGTACTTC; CDR3aa: CSAMEGRGQETQYF
v_gene: TRBV2; d_gene: -; j_gene: TRBJ1-1; abundance: many; CDR3nt: TGTGCCAGCAGTTGGGACTTTACGGCCACTGAAGCTTTCTTT; CDR3aa: CASSWDFTATEAFF
v_gene: TRBV3-1; d_gene: TRBD1; j_gene: TRBJ1-6; abundance: many; CDR3nt: TGTGCCAGCAGCCAAGGGGACAGTGCTATCCTCCACTTT; CDR3aa: CASSQGDSAILHF
v_gene: TRBV28; d_gene: -; j_gene: TRBJ1-2; abundance: many; CDR3nt: TGTGCCAGCAGTTTCCCTTCCTTCAACTATGGCTACACCTTC; CDR3aa: CASSFPSFNYGYTF
v_gene: TRBV28; d_gene: -; j_gene: TRBJ1-6; abundance: few; CDR3nt: TGTGCCAGCAAAGGGGGTAATTCACCCCTCCACTTT; CDR3aa: CASKGGNSPLHF
v_gene: TRBV11-2; d_gene: -; j_gene: TRBJ2-4; abundance: -; CDR3nt: TGTGCCAGCAGCCTCCTCGGACGGTTAGCCAAAAACATTCAGTACTTC; CDR3aa: CASSLLGRLAKNIQYF
v_gene: TRBV10-3; d_gene: -; j_gene: TRBJ2-1; abundance: few; CDR3nt: TGTGCCATCAGCGCTGACTACAAGGGCAATGAGCAGTTCTTC; CDR3aa: CAISADYKGNEQFF
v_gene: TRBV7-2; d_gene: TRBD1; j_gene: TRBJ1-2; abundance: few; CDR3nt: TGTGCCAGCAGCTCCGGACAGGGGGTTGGCTACACCTTC; CDR3aa: CASSSGQGVGYTF
v_gene: TRBV20-1; d_gene: -; j_gene: TRBJ2-7; abundance: -; CDR3nt: TGCAGTGCTCAGACCCGACAGATGCAGTACTTC; CDR3aa: CSAQTRQMQYF
v_gene: TRBV19; d_gene: TRBD2; j_gene: TRBJ2-7; abundance: many; CDR3nt: TGTGCCAGTAGTCGGACCGGGACTAGCAGCTACGAGCAGTACTTC; CDR3aa: CASSRTGTSSYEQYF
v_gene: TRBV27; d_gene: -; j_gene: TRBJ2-7; abundance: once; CDR3nt: TGTGCCAGCACTTCCGTGGTGGGAGAGGGGCGCGAGCAGTACTTC; CDR3aa: CASTSVVGEGREQYF
v_gene: TRBV6-2/TRBV6-3; d_gene: -; j_gene: TRBJ1-6; abundance: -; CDR3nt: TGTGCCAGCGGAGTATCGGGGTTTTATAATTCACCCCTCCACTTT; CDR3aa: CASGVSGFYNSPLHF
v_gene: TRBV29-1; d_gene: TRBD1; j_gene: TRBJ1-2; abundance: many; CDR3nt: TGCAGCGTGGGCCGACAGGGCGCGGGAAACTCCTATGGCTACACCTTC; CDR3aa: CSVGRQGAGNSYGYTF
v_gene: TRBV12-3/TRBV12-4; d_gene: -; j_gene: TRBJ1-5; abundance: many; CDR3nt: TGTGCCAGCAGCTTAGGGAGGAGCAATCAGCCCCAGCATTTT; CDR3aa: CASSLGRSNQPQHF
v_gene: TRBV30; d_gene: TRBD2; j_gene: TRBJ2-3; abundance: few; CDR3nt: TGTGCCTGGAGTGTACCAAATAGCGGGAGCCCAGATACGCAGTATTTT; CDR3aa: CAWSVPNSGSPDTQYF
v_gene: TRBV30; d_gene: -; j_gene: TRBJ1-2; abundance: -; CDR3nt: TGTGCCTGGATCGGCGCTGATGGCTACACCTTC; CDR3aa: CAWIGADGYTF
v_gene: TRBV6-2/TRBV6-3; d_gene: -; j_gene: TRBJ1-5; abundance: many; CDR3nt: TGTGCCAGTGCGGGACCCTTAAGCAATCAGCCCCAGCATTTT; CDR3aa: CASAGPLSNQPQHF
v_gene: TRBV4-3; d_gene: TRBD1; j_gene: TRBJ1-1; abundance: -; CDR3nt: TGCGCCAGCAGCCCGGACAGGGGAGTGAACACTGAAGCTTTCTTT; CDR3aa: CASSPDRGVNTEAFF
v_gene: TRBV18; d_gene: TRBD2; j_gene: TRBJ2-5; abundance: many; CDR3nt: TGTGCCAGCTCACCATGGGAGGGTCGAGAGACCCAGTACTTC; CDR3aa: CASSPWEGRETQYF